This T cell receptor (beta chain) was captured in a study of blood T cell repertoires in COVID-19. Study details: The samples span acute and convalescent COVID-19 from the United States, Italy and Spain. Sources were T cells, B-cell-depleted T cells, or PBMCs; the material itself was cDNA or gDNA.

In the source study's methods: Estimation of nucleated cell counts relied on the amplification of reference gene primers. Sequenced by immunoSEQ multiplex PCR; TCRdb stores in-frame clones only, minus some. Clone size and the V and J calls come from that table; the DNA yielded D and trimming. The sample lists roughly 230,000 clones, roughly four fifths occurring once. Germline values: CDR1 SQVTM, CDR2 ANQGSEA. After removal of 5 bases from V and 5 bases from J, the junction contained 7 bases not matched to a gene. The CDR3 has 13 residues. This receptor was obtained from a man aged 45-65 years with active or convalescent COVID-19. The specimen sequenced was peripheral blood. The chain employs TRBV29-1 and TRBJ2-5; 8 nucleotides line up with TRBD1. CDR3 region: CSVFRTGRETQYF. DNA for the CDR3: TGCAGCGTTTTCAGGACAGGGCGGGAGACCCAGTACTTC.